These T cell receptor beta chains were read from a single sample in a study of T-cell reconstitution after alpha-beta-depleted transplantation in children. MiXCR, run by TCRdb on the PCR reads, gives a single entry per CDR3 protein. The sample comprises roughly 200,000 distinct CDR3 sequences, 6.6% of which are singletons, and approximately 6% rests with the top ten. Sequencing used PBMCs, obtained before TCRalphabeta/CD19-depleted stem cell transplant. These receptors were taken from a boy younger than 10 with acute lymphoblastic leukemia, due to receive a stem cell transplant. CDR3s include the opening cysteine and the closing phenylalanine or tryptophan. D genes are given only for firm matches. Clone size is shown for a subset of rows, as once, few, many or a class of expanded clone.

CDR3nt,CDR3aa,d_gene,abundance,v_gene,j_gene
TGCGCCAGCAGCCAAGATAAGGAGTATGCCTACAATGATGAGCAGTTCTTC,CASSQDKEYAYNDEQFF,NA,many,TRBV4-3,TRBJ2-1
TGCGCCAGCAGCTTGGCTTTGGGGGGGGGCTTTGATGAGCAGTTCTTC,CASSLALGGGFDEQFF,NA,many,TRBV5-1,TRBJ2-1
TGCAGCGTCTGGACTCAAAATGAGCAGTTCTTC,CSVWTQNEQFF,NA,many,TRBV29-1,TRBJ2-1
TGCGCCAGCAGCTTGGGGGCTCTAGAAGATACGCAGTATTTT,CASSLGALEDTQYF,NA,NA,TRBV5-1,TRBJ2-3
TGTGCCAGCAGTTCGGACAGGGAGGGAGAGACCCAGTACTTC,CASSSDREGETQYF,NA,few,TRBV7-9,TRBJ2-5
TGTGCCAGCAGCTACCGGACAGTTAACTATGGCTACACCTTC,CASSYRTVNYGYTF,NA,few,TRBV7-2,TRBJ1-2
TGTGCCAGTGACAAGGGCGGGACTACCAATGAGCAGTTCTTC,CASDKGGTTNEQFF,TRBD2,few,TRBV6-5,TRBJ2-1
TGTGCCAGCAGCTTATGGTGGGACAGCAATCAGCCCCAGCATTTT,CASSLWWDSNQPQHF,NA,many,TRBV7-2,TRBJ1-5
TGTGCCAGTCAGGGGGCCGAAATCGGGGCTGGAGAGACCCAGTACTTC,CASQGAEIGAGETQYF,TRBD1,few,TRBV28,TRBJ2-5
TGTGCCAGCAGTGAATTCGGGACGAGGAACACCGGGGAGCTGTTTTTT,CASSEFGTRNTGELFF,NA,many,TRBV2,TRBJ2-2
TGTGCCAGCAGGACCACCTTTAGGGCCCATCAGCCCCAGCATTTT,CASRTTFRAHQPQHF,NA,NA,TRBV6-2/TRBV6-3,TRBJ1-5
TGTGCCAGCAGCCTAACTAGCGGGAGTAGGAATGAGCAGTTCTTC,CASSLTSGSRNEQFF,TRBD2,NA,TRBV7-9,TRBJ2-1
TGTGCCAGCAGCTTCAAGGTCAGCGGGAGTTACAATGAGCAGTTCTTC,CASSFKVSGSYNEQFF,TRBD2,many,TRBV7-2,TRBJ2-1
TGCAGCGTCCTCCCCGGACTAGCCGGTGAGCAGTTCTTC,CSVLPGLAGEQFF,TRBD2,many,TRBV29-1,TRBJ2-1
TGTGCCAGCAGCCAAACAGTCCAGCCCCAGCATTTT,CASSQTVQPQHF,NA,many,TRBV7-8,TRBJ1-5
TGTGCCACCAGCAGAGATAGTCCTAGCGGGGCAGGGTACAATGAGCAGTTCTTC,CATSRDSPSGAGYNEQFF,TRBD2,many,TRBV15,TRBJ2-1
TGTGCCAGCAGTTTCCGGGTCAATGAGCAGTTCTTC,CASSFRVNEQFF,NA,NA,TRBV12-3/TRBV12-4,TRBJ2-1
TGTGCCAGCAGTTTACAGGGTCCCCCCTACGAGCAGTACTTC,CASSLQGPPYEQYF,NA,many,TRBV28,TRBJ2-7
TGTGCCAGTAGTACCCACAGAGGAAACACTGAAGCTTTCTTT,CASSTHRGNTEAFF,NA,many,TRBV19,TRBJ1-1
TGCAGTGCTAGAGCGGACAGGGATACTGAAGCTTTCTTT,CSARADRDTEAFF,TRBD1,many,TRBV20-1,TRBJ1-1
TGTGCCAGCAGCTTAGCGTTGTTATTCACCGGGGAGCTGTTTTTT,CASSLALLFTGELFF,NA,many,TRBV7-2,TRBJ2-2
TGTGCCAGCAGCCCTAACAAGAACACTGAAGCTTTCTTT,CASSPNKNTEAFF,NA,few,TRBV9,TRBJ1-1
TGCGCCAGCAGCCAAGAAGGGCGGGAGGACCGGTTCTTC,CASSQEGREDRFF,TRBD2,many,TRBV4-1,TRBJ2-1
TGTGCCAGCAGCCCCTCAATAGCGGGCGGAGCCTACGAGCAGTACTTC,CASSPSIAGGAYEQYF,TRBD2,many,TRBV7-2,TRBJ2-7
TGTGCCAGCAGCCAAGATATAAGAGATGAAAAACTGTTTTTT,CASSQDIRDEKLFF,NA,NA,TRBV4-2,TRBJ1-4
TGTGCCAGCAGCCCACGCCCTCCAGGGGCTAATTCACCCCTCCACTTT,CASSPRPPGANSPLHF,NA,NA,TRBV6-1,TRBJ1-6
TGCAGTGCTAGAGTTTACAATGAGCAGTTCTTC,CSARVYNEQFF,NA,many,TRBV20-1,TRBJ2-1
TGTGCCACGACAGATTATAATGAAAAACTGTTTTTT,CATTDYNEKLFF,NA,few,TRBV10-3,TRBJ1-4
TGCGCCAGCAGCCCAAGAATGGGGGTTAACACTGAAGCTTTCTTT,CASSPRMGVNTEAFF,NA,many,TRBV5-1,TRBJ1-1
TGCAGTGCTAGCCCTGGGGTAAACTCCTACGAGCAGTACTTC,CSASPGVNSYEQYF,NA,many,TRBV20-1,TRBJ2-7
TGTGCCATCTCAGGACCCCCTAAGAGGAGGCACTACGAGCAGTACTTC,CAISGPPKRRHYEQYF,NA,NA,TRBV25-1,TRBJ2-7
TGTGCCAGCAGCTTAGGTCAACGGGAGCAGTTCTTC,CASSLGQREQFF,NA,many,TRBV11-2,TRBJ2-1
TGCGCCAGCAGTAACGACGGGGGGGCGGGCAATGAGCAGTTCTTC,CASSNDGGAGNEQFF,TRBD2,NA,TRBV5-1,TRBJ2-1
TGCGCCAGCAGCTTGAGGCAGAACACTGAAGCTTTCTTT,CASSLRQNTEAFF,NA,many,TRBV5-1,TRBJ1-1
TGTGCCAGCAGCTTCCGGACAGGGGGAGGGACCGGGGAGCTGTTTTTT,CASSFRTGGGTGELFF,TRBD1,many,TRBV5-5,TRBJ2-2
TGCAGCGTTGCTCGCTCGGAAGATATACTTCCCGGAAACACCATATATTTT,CSVARSEDILPGNTIYF,NA,many,TRBV29-1,TRBJ1-3
TGTGCCAGCAGCCGGGACGGGGGAAGCACTGAAGCTTTCTTT,CASSRDGGSTEAFF,NA,NA,TRBV7-2,TRBJ1-1
TGTGCCAGCAGCTTGTCCCCATGGCTCAATCAGCCCCAGCATTTT,CASSLSPWLNQPQHF,NA,few,TRBV5-4,TRBJ1-5
TGCGCCAGCAGCCAAGAACAGACGGCGAACACCGGGGAGCTGTTTTTT,CASSQEQTANTGELFF,NA,many,TRBV5-1,TRBJ2-2
TGTGCCAGCAGTGCCCAGACTAGCGGGGGCCCCTACGAGCAGTACTTC,CASSAQTSGGPYEQYF,TRBD2,many,TRBV25-1,TRBJ2-7
TGTGCCAGCAGTTCTACAGGTGGCGTTGTCTATGGCTACACCTTC,CASSSTGGVVYGYTF,NA,many,TRBV7-2,TRBJ1-2
TGTGCCAGCAGCCAACAGGGGGCGCGCACCGGGGAGCTGTTTTTT,CASSQQGARTGELFF,TRBD1,NA,TRBV7-3,TRBJ2-2
TGTGCCACCAGCAGAGATCTAGGATGGGCGATCCAGTCTGGAAACACCATATATTTT,CATSRDLGWAIQSGNTIYF,NA,few,TRBV15,TRBJ1-3
TGTGCCAGCAGCCCTAACAGGAGCGCAACTAATGAAAAACTGTTTTTT,CASSPNRSATNEKLFF,NA,many,TRBV7-8,TRBJ1-4
TGTGCCACCAGCAAGGGAGGCTACGAGCAGTACTTC,CATSKGGYEQYF,NA,many,TRBV15,TRBJ2-7
TGTGCCAGCAGCCCCCTGGGACTAGCTACACCAAGGACCTACGAGCAGTACTTC,CASSPLGLATPRTYEQYF,TRBD2,many,TRBV4-2,TRBJ2-7
TGTGCCATCAGTGACCTTAGCGGGAGCACTTCTACCGATGAGCAGTTCTTC,CAISDLSGSTSTDEQFF,TRBD2,many,TRBV10-3,TRBJ2-1
TGTGCCAGCAGACAGGCCCTTATTGATAATTCACCCCTCCACTTT,CASRQALIDNSPLHF,NA,few,TRBV27,TRBJ1-6
TGTGCCAGCAGATTCGGTGACGGTCTCCTGGGCGAGCAGTACTTC,CASRFGDGLLGEQYF,NA,few,TRBV12-3/TRBV12-4,TRBJ2-7
TGTGCCAGCAGCTTAGAAGGGGGTGAGGAGTTCTTC,CASSLEGGEEFF,NA,many,TRBV7-9,TRBJ2-1
TGTGCCAGCAGCTGGGTGGGACTAGGGGACAATGAGCAGTTCTTC,CASSWVGLGDNEQFF,TRBD2,many,TRBV5-4,TRBJ2-1
TGTGCCAGCAGGAAGGGGGAGGGAGCCAAAAACATTCAGTACTTC,CASRKGEGAKNIQYF,NA,few,TRBV2,TRBJ2-4
TGTGCCAGCAGCCCCCCCAGGGGGGTGAGCTATGGCTACACCTTC,CASSPPRGVSYGYTF,TRBD1,NA,TRBV6-2/TRBV6-3,TRBJ1-2